Listed below are T cell receptor beta chains from one sample, sequenced in a study of blood T cell repertoires in COVID-19. Only in-frame clones appear in the TCRdb table, and some are missing; sequencing was by immunoSEQ multiplex PCR. The sample has under 300,000 clones, roughly 84% seen once. Sequencing used PBMCs or T cells enriched from blood (not recorded which). The receptors derive from a man aged 45 to 65 who had recovered from COVID-19. Each CDR3 is given without its conserved first and last residue. Fields, in order: clone size, J gene, CDR3 length, V gene, CDR3 protein. Not every row has a clone size; where given, it reads once, few, many or a size class.

abundance: once; j_gene: TRBJ2-2; len: 14; v_gene: TRBV3-1/TRBV3-2; CDR3aa: ASSQPGRANTGELF
abundance: -; j_gene: TRBJ1-1; len: 14; v_gene: TRBV9; CDR3aa: ASSAQGQGGNTEAF
abundance: -; j_gene: TRBJ2-1; len: 12; v_gene: TRBV5-4; CDR3aa: ASSLGSSYNEQF
abundance: -; j_gene: TRBJ2-1; len: 13; v_gene: TRBV5-4; CDR3aa: ASSGPAVDYNEQF
abundance: -; j_gene: TRBJ1-6; len: 13; v_gene: TRBV2; CDR3aa: ASSEEGLKNSPLH
abundance: -; j_gene: TRBJ2-7; len: 12; v_gene: TRBV19; CDR3aa: ASSPGQFPLQQY
abundance: -; j_gene: TRBJ1-5; len: 12; v_gene: TRBV12-5; CDR3aa: ASGTGFENQPQH
abundance: -; j_gene: TRBJ2-3; len: 14; v_gene: TRBV11-2; CDR3aa: ASSLASSGGVDTQY
abundance: once; j_gene: TRBJ1-4; len: 11; v_gene: TRBV7-8; CDR3aa: ASSLGMREKLF
abundance: once; j_gene: TRBJ2-5; len: 11; v_gene: TRBV13; CDR3aa: ASSLTGGETQY
abundance: -; j_gene: TRBJ2-3; len: 14; v_gene: TRBV18; CDR3aa: ASSPARGGLRDTQY
abundance: -; j_gene: TRBJ1-1; len: 12; v_gene: TRBV3-1/TRBV3-2; CDR3aa: ASSPRRVNTEAF
abundance: -; j_gene: TRBJ1-5; len: 12; v_gene: TRBV28; CDR3aa: ASSHGWPNQPQH
abundance: -; j_gene: TRBJ2-1; len: 13; v_gene: TRBV5-6; CDR3aa: ASSRRDSRYNEQF
abundance: once; j_gene: TRBJ2-2; len: 13; v_gene: TRBV9; CDR3aa: ASSSERSNTGELF
abundance: -; j_gene: TRBJ1-2; len: 14; v_gene: TRBV11-2; CDR3aa: ASSLGATGTGSGYT
abundance: -; j_gene: TRBJ2-5; len: 10; v_gene: TRBV3-1/TRBV3-2; CDR3aa: ASSHSGETQY
abundance: -; j_gene: TRBJ2-2; len: 12; v_gene: TRBV7-9; CDR3aa: ASSWTGVAGELF
abundance: -; j_gene: TRBJ2-1; len: 11; v_gene: TRBV5-1; CDR3aa: ASRAGTYNEQF
abundance: few; j_gene: TRBJ2-3; len: 13; v_gene: TRBV5-1; CDR3aa: ASSLSGTSTDTQY
abundance: -; j_gene: TRBJ1-1; len: 16; v_gene: TRBV7-8; CDR3aa: ASSSNAADDDSNTEAF
abundance: few; j_gene: TRBJ1-1; len: 13; v_gene: TRBV13; CDR3aa: ASSQSRDRGYEAF
abundance: -; j_gene: TRBJ2-7; len: 13; v_gene: TRBV2; CDR3aa: ASSEGGQGSYEQY
abundance: once; j_gene: TRBJ1-2; len: 12; v_gene: TRBV6-1; CDR3aa: ASSEVGTDYGYT
abundance: -; j_gene: TRBJ1-2; len: 13; v_gene: TRBV15; CDR3aa: ATSRSGQGIEGYT
abundance: -; j_gene: TRBJ2-7; len: 13; v_gene: TRBV11-2; CDR3aa: ASSLRTGGHYEQY
abundance: -; j_gene: TRBJ2-7; len: 12; v_gene: TRBV9; CDR3aa: ASSSRTSGYEQY
abundance: -; j_gene: TRBJ1-3; len: 13; v_gene: TRBV29-1; CDR3aa: SVGGTPSSGNTIY
abundance: -; j_gene: TRBJ1-1; len: 12; v_gene: TRBV11-1; CDR3aa: ASSFQSRNTEAF
abundance: -; j_gene: TRBJ2-6; len: 17; v_gene: TRBV4-2; CDR3aa: ASSQEGRTGGAGANVLT
abundance: few; j_gene: TRBJ1-2; len: 13; v_gene: TRBV7-8; CDR3aa: ASSPPRGANYGYT
abundance: few; j_gene: TRBJ2-7; len: 13; v_gene: TRBV4-2; CDR3aa: ASSQARTANYEQY
abundance: -; j_gene: TRBJ1-1; len: 13; v_gene: TRBV3-1/TRBV3-2; CDR3aa: ASSPGGELNTEAF
abundance: -; j_gene: TRBJ2-7; len: 11; v_gene: TRBV3-1/TRBV3-2; CDR3aa: ASSHGSYGEQY
abundance: -; j_gene: TRBJ2-1; len: 13; v_gene: TRBV7-7; CDR3aa: ASSTGQSSYNEQF
abundance: -; j_gene: TRBJ1-3; len: 12; v_gene: TRBV9; CDR3aa: ASSVAQGENTIY
abundance: -; j_gene: TRBJ1-2; len: 11; v_gene: TRBV4-1; CDR3aa: ASSQDTQGSYT
abundance: once; j_gene: TRBJ1-1; len: 11; v_gene: TRBV9; CDR3aa: ASSVQGDTEAF
abundance: -; j_gene: TRBJ2-3; len: 13; v_gene: TRBV5-1; CDR3aa: ASSLPTTSPDTQY
abundance: -; j_gene: TRBJ1-2; len: 15; v_gene: TRBV5-4; CDR3aa: ASSTEWEGQGNYGYT
abundance: -; j_gene: TRBJ1-5; len: 12; v_gene: TRBV23-1; CDR3aa: ASSQQGGNQPQH
abundance: -; j_gene: TRBJ2-7; len: 12; v_gene: TRBV11-2; CDR3aa: ASSLFSGSYEQY
abundance: few; j_gene: TRBJ2-7; len: 8; v_gene: TRBV6-4; CDR3aa: AIPSYEQY
abundance: -; j_gene: TRBJ1-1; len: 13; v_gene: TRBV30; CDR3aa: AWSRPIGGATEAF
abundance: -; j_gene: TRBJ2-7; len: 12; v_gene: TRBV30; CDR3aa: ASLRHAGSYEQY
abundance: -; j_gene: TRBJ2-3; len: 9; v_gene: TRBV28; CDR3aa: ASSPQDTQY
abundance: -; j_gene: TRBJ1-1; len: 13; v_gene: TRBV7-2; CDR3aa: ASSFLLSGSTEAF
abundance: -; j_gene: TRBJ2-7; len: 15; v_gene: TRBV15; CDR3aa: ATSVPRTGAVSYEQY
abundance: -; j_gene: TRBJ2-5; len: 12; v_gene: TRBV14; CDR3aa: ASSPLDYQETQY